Listed here are 22 T cell receptor beta chains from one sample, sequenced in a study of OX40 agonist ivuxolimab in advanced cancers. TCRdb's copy holds only in-frame clones and misses some; the assay was immunoSEQ multiplex PCR. This sample yields 12,000 or so clones, of which 81% are seen a single time; over 13% belongs to the top ten. The sequencing used CD4+ or CD8+ T cells sorted from blood, collected in a trial of the OX40 agonist ivuxolimab. The receptors originated from an adult with an advanced solid tumor such as melanoma, head and neck, liver or kidney cancer.

The chain uses TRBV27 and TRBJ2-7; possible D gene TRBD2, 5 bases. The germline gives CDR1 MNHEY, CDR2 SMNVEV (reference sequence). Trimming shortened V by 6 bases and J by 2 bases, and 14 bases separated the two germline ends. CDR3 length: 14 amino acids. CDR3: CASSSGRETYEQYF. The CDR3 nucleotides read TGTGCCAGCAGCTCCGGACGGGAAACCTACGAGCAGTACTTC.

V gene TRBV5-5 combines with J gene TRBJ2-6; D gene ambiguous. Trimming shortened V by 0 bases and J by 0 bases, and 13 bases separated the two germline ends. Per the germline V gene, CDR1 is SGHKS and CDR2 is YYEKEE (reference sequence). The CDR3 length is 18 residues. The CDR3 spells CASSLGPFLNSGANVLTF. The CDR3 DNA follows: TGTGCCAGCAGCTTGGGACCCTTCTTAAACTCTGGGGCCAACGTCCTGACTTTC.

This chain uses TRBV5-4 with TRBJ2-1; 11 nucleotides agree with TRBD1. The V segment lost 1 base and the J segment 9 bases; nucleotides outside the gene matches: 6. This CDR3 is built from 15 residues. The germline V gene encodes CDR1 SGHNT and CDR2 YYREEE (reference sequence). CDR3 region: CASSLLGQGAGEQFF. The CDR3 region has the DNA TGTGCCAGCAGCTTGCTAGGACAGGGGGCTGGTGAGCAGTTCTTC.

The V and J genes are TRBV5-1 and TRBJ2-3, with D possibly TRBD1 on 6 matching bases. Per the germline V gene, CDR1 is SGHRS and CDR2 is YFSETQ. V dropped 3 bases and J dropped 2 bases, with 7 bases sitting between them. The CDR3 spans 13 residues. In DNA form, the CDR3 reads TGCGCCAGCAGCTGGACAGCCACAGATACGCAGTATTTT. Its translation is CASSWTATDTQYF.

The chain employs TRBV9 and TRBJ1-5; 7 nucleotides match TRBD1. The CDR3 is 15 amino acids. V was clipped by 3 bases and J by 4 bases; unmatched bases: 7. Germline lookup yields CDR1 SGDLS and CDR2 YYNGEE. The CDR3 DNA is TGTGCCAGCAGCGCCGGGGGGACAGTGAATCAGCCCCAGCATTTT. Translated: CASSAGGTVNQPQHF.

This sequence joins TRBV6-5 and TRBJ1-1; D gene uncertain. The germline V and J ends were trimmed by 6 bases and 0 bases, with 11 bases remaining between them. CDR3 length: 14 residues. Germline CDR1 MNHEY, CDR2 SVGAGI. The CDR3 nucleotides read TGTGCCAGCAGCATTACAGTGATGAACACTGAAGCTTTCTTT. It translates to CASSITVMNTEAFF.

The genes are TRBV2 and TRBJ2-5; D is possibly TRBD1 (6 bases). This CDR3 comprises 14 residues. V was trimmed by 10 bases and J by 4 bases, leaving 19 bases between them. Germline V gene lookup returns CDR1 SNHLY and CDR2 FYNNEI. The CDR3 protein is CATLRQDLPETQYF. In nucleotides, the CDR3 is TGTGCCACCCTAAGACAGGATCTACCAGAGACCCAGTACTTC.

The V gene is TRBV5-8, the J gene TRBJ2-7, with D hard to call. Germline CDR1 is SGHTS and CDR2 is YDEGEE. Trimming left V 0 bases short and J 6 bases short, with 16 bases between. The CDR3 totals 15 residues. The CDR3 bases are TGTGCCAGCAGCTTGGGGGCGGCACCGTCGGCCGAGCAGTACTTC. Translated, it gives CASSLGAAPSAEQYF.

This chain uses TRBV15 with TRBJ2-7; D possibly corresponds to TRBD1 (6 bases). CDR1 and CDR2 (germline): LNHNV, YYDKDF (reference sequence). Trimming removed 4 bases from V and 5 bases from J, with 18 bases in between. This CDR3 spans 15 amino acids. The CDR3 DNA reads TGTGCCACCAGCAAGGGAGCCAGGGGATACGACGAGCAGTACTTC. This translates into CATSKGARGYDEQYF.

This chain connects TRBV6-5 to TRBJ2-4, with D maybe TRBD2 (5 bases). The V end lost 5 bases, the J end lost 6 bases, and 11 bases lay between the germline ends. Germline assignment: CDR1 MNHEY and CDR2 SVGAGI. This CDR3 has 13 residues. CDR3 DNA: TGTGCCAGCAGTGAAGAGGGAGCAAACATTCAGTACTTC. Residues: CASSEEGANIQYF.

V usage is TRBV5-4 and J usage is TRBJ2-1, with unresolved D. Trimming took off 0 bases at V and 7 bases at J, with 5 bases between the two ends. Germline V gene data show CDR1 as SGHNT and CDR2 as YYREEE (reference sequence). The CDR3 length is 12 residues. This CDR3 is CASSLAGNEQFF. The CDR3 coding sequence is TGTGCCAGCAGCTTGGCCGGGAATGAGCAGTTCTTC.

By its share, this clone is large. The rearrangement links TRBV9 to TRBJ1-3; no clear D gene. V was clipped by 0 bases and J by 3 bases, with 10 bases between them. This CDR3 is built from 15 residues. From germline, CDR1 is SGDLS and CDR2 YYNGEE. The CDR3 DNA is TGTGCCAGCAGCGTAGGCGAGGGCGGTGGAAACACCATATATTTT. This sequence encodes CASSVGEGGGNTIYF. The variable domain in full, with the rest retrieved from reference TRBV9 and TRBJ1-3, is DSGVTQTPKHLITATGQRVTLRCSPRSGDLSVYWYQQSLDQGLQFLIQYYNGEERAKGNILERFSAQQFPDLHSELNLSSLELGDSALYFCASSVGEGGGNTIYFGEGSWLTVV.

Only a few counts were recorded for this clone. The V and J genes are TRBV7-6 and TRBJ1-1, with D unresolved. The CDR3 length is 14 residues. Trimming left V 1 base short and J 0 bases short, with 6 bases between. Germline-derived CDR1 and CDR2 are SGHVS and FNYEAQ. The CDR3 coding sequence is TGTGCCAGCAGCTTAGAAGGGCTGAACACTGAAGCTTTCTTT. Translating gives CASSLEGLNTEAFF.

The chain has TRBV6-5 and TRBJ2-2; D is perhaps TRBD2 (7 bases). CDR3 length: 12 residues. Trimming shortened V by 8 bases and J by 6 bases, and 10 bases separated the two germline ends. Per germline, CDR1 MNHEY and CDR2 SVGAGI. This CDR3 reads CASGGAAGELFF. CDR3 DNA: TGTGCCAGCGGGGGGGCTGCCGGGGAGCTGTTTTTT.

This clone occurred once. The J gene is TRBJ1-2, the V gene TRBV7-9; D remains ambiguous. The V end lost 5 bases, the J end lost 0 bases, and 7 bases lay between the germline ends. Per germline, CDR1 SEHNR and CDR2 FQNEAQ (reference sequence). This CDR3 is 13 amino acids long. CDR3 sequence: CASSDTSNYGYTF. Here the CDR3 DNA reads TGTGCCAGCAGCGACACCTCTAACTATGGCTACACCTTC. The variable domain in full, with the rest retrieved from reference TRBV7-9 and TRBJ1-2, is DTGVSQNPRHKITKRGQNVTFRCDPISEHNRLYWYRQTLGQGPEFLTYFQNEAQLEKSRLLSDRFSAERPKGSFSTLEIQRTEQGDSAMYLCASSDTSNYGYTFGSGTRLTVV.

This clone qualifies as large (0.1 to 1%). The J gene is TRBJ1-2, the V gene TRBV5-1, with D possibly TRBD1 on 6 matching bases. This CDR3 has 13 amino acids. From germline, CDR1 is SGHRS and CDR2 YFSETQ. Trimming removed 0 bases at V and 8 bases at J, with 11 bases between. The CDR3 region has the DNA TGCGCCAGCAGCTTGGGACAGGCACTGGGCTACACCTTC. The encoded protein is CASSLGQALGYTF.

Sample share makes this clone medium-sized. V and J are TRBV6-4 and TRBJ2-1, with 8 bases matching TRBD2. CDR1 and CDR2 (germline): MRHNA, SNTAGT. Trimming removed 0 bases from V and 8 bases from J; junction bases left unmatched: 6. This CDR3 comprises 15 residues. The CDR3 DNA reads as TGTGCCAGCAGTGACTCGGCCGGGACTAGAGATGAGCAGTTCTTC. Amino acid sequence: CASSDSAGTRDEQFF.

The chain carries TRBV9 and TRBJ1-6, with D unclear. In germline, CDR1 is SGDLS, CDR2 YYNGEE. This CDR3 has 12 residues. Trimming stripped 4 bases from V and 11 bases from J, with 10 bases between. In DNA form, the CDR3 reads TGTGCCAGCAGCACCGAGGGTCCACCCCTCCACTTT. Protein: CASSTEGPPLHF.

The CDR3 here is CASSVEGIGGASTEAFF. As DNA, the CDR3 is TGTGCCAGCAGCGTAGAGGGGATAGGGGGTGCGAGCACTGAAGCTTTCTTT. The rearrangement links TRBV9 to TRBJ1-1, with a possible D match to TRBD1 (6 bases). The germline V gene has CDR1 SGDLS and CDR2 YYNGEE. Between the trimmed V and J ends, which lost 0 bases and 4 bases, there was a span of 19 bases. The CDR3 has 17 residues. Based on the CDR3 plus reference TRBV9 and TRBJ1-1, the full variable domain is DSGVTQTPKHLITATGQRVTLRCSPRSGDLSVYWYQQSLDQGLQFLIQYYNGEERAKGNILERFSAQQFPDLHSELNLSSLELGDSALYFCASSVEGIGGASTEAFFGQGTRLTVV.

By share of the sample, this clone is medium-sized (0.01 to 0.1%). V gene TRBV6-1 combines with J gene TRBJ2-3; D gene uncertain. CDR3 size: 12 residues. Germline lookup yields CDR1 MNHNS and CDR2 SASEGT. Between the trimmed V and J ends, which lost 7 bases and 2 bases, there was a span of 7 bases. CDR3 amino acids: CASTPYTDTQYF. The CDR3 DNA sequence: TGTGCCAGCACCCCTTACACAGATACGCAGTATTTT.

This chain links TRBV19 with TRBJ2-7; 9 bases are a match to TRBD1. Germline CDR1 LNHDA, CDR2 SQIVND (reference sequence). CDR3 length: 14 amino acids. The trim removed 6 bases at V and 0 bases at J, leaving 3 bases unmatched. Here the CDR3 DNA reads TGTGCCAGTAGCGAGACAGGGGGCTCCTACGAGCAGTACTTC. This translates into CASSETGGSYEQYF. Drawing the rest from reference TRBV19 and TRBJ2-7, the complete variable domain is DGGITQSPKYLFRKEGQNVTLSCEQNLNHDAMYWYRQDPGQGLRLIYYSQIVNDFQKGDIAEGYSVSREKKESFPLTVTSAQKNPTAFYLCASSETGGSYEQYFGPGTRLTVT.

This clone appeared a single time. At the DNA level, this CDR3 is encoded by other sequences in the same sample as well. This chain uses TRBV11-2 with TRBJ1-1; 8 bases align to TRBD1. The germline V gene encodes CDR1 SGHAT and CDR2 FQNNGV. The J segment lost 0 bases and the V segment lost 4 bases, leaving 4 bases of the junction unmatched. CDR3 length equals 15 residues. CDR3 protein: CASSSRQGLNTEAFF. In DNA, the CDR3 is TGTGCCAGCAGCTCCAGACAGGGGTTGAACACTGAAGCTTTCTTT.